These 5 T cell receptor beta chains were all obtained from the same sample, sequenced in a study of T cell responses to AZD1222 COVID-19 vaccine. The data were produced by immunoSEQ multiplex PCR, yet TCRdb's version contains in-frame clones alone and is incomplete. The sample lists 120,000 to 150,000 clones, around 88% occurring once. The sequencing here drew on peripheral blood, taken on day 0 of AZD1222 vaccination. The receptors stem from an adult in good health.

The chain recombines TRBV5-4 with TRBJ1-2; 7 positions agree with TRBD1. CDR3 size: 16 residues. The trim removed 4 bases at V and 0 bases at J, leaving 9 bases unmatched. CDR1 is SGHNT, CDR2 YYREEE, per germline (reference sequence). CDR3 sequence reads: CASSLGTATANYGYTF. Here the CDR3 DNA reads TGTGCCAGCAGCCTAGGGACAGCGACAGCTAACTATGGCTACACCTTC.

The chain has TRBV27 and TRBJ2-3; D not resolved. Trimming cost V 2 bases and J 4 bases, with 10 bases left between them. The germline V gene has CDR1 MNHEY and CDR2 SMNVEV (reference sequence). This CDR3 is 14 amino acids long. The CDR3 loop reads CASSLGLVADTQYF. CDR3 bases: TGTGCCAGCAGTTTAGGGCTAGTGGCAGATACGCAGTATTTT.

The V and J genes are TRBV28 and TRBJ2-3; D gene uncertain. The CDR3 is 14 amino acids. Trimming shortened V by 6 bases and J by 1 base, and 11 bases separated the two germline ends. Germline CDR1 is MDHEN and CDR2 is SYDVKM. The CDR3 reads CASRSHLGTDTQYF. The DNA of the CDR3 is TGTGCCAGCAGGTCTCACCTAGGCACAGATACGCAGTATTTT.

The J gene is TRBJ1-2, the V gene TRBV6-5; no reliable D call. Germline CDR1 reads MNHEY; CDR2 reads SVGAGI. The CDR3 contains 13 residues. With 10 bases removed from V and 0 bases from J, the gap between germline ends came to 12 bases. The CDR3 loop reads CATRLLANYGYTF. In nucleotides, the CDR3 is TGTGCCACCCGTCTTCTAGCTAACTATGGCTACACCTTC.

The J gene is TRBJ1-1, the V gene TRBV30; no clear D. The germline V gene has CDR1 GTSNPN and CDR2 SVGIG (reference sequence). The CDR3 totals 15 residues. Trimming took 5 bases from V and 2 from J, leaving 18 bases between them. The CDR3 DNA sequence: TGTGCCTGGGCCCGGGGTGGCAGAATTAACACTGAAGCTTTCTTT. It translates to CAWARGGRINTEAFF.